The 22 T cell receptor beta chains presented below share a single source sample, sequenced in a study of patients and donors after allogeneic stem cell transplantation. TCRdb itself ran the RT-PCR reads through MiXCR, one entry per CDR3 protein. The repertoire holds about 200,000 distinct CDR3 sequences, with about 38% as singletons. The sample consisted of blood, either unsorted or a sorted T cell fraction (not recorded which). The receptors were sampled from a human donor who was either an allogeneic HSCT recipient or a stem cell or donor lymphocyte infusion donor (not recorded which). It is not recorded whose cells these are; they may come from a transplant donor.

The chain combines TRBV5-1 with TRBJ1-2, with D perhaps TRBD1 (5 bases). Germline-derived CDR1 and CDR2 are SGHRS and YFSETQ. Between the trimmed V and J ends, which lost 0 bases and 3 bases, there was a span of 9 bases. The CDR3 contains 14 residues. The CDR3 nucleotides read TGCGCCAGCAGCTTGGCTGTAGGGGACTATGGCTACACCTTC. This sequence encodes CASSLAVGDYGYTF.

This clonotype was counted ten times or more. V usage is TRBV5-1 and J usage is TRBJ1-2; D perhaps matches TRBD1 (5 bases). The CDR3 is made up of 15 amino acids. CDR1 is SGHRS and CDR2 is YFSETQ in the germline V gene. V lost 0 bases to trimming and J lost 2 bases, with 11 bases between them. The CDR3 protein is CASSLDPGRNYGYTF. The DNA of the CDR3 is TGCGCCAGCAGCTTGGATCCAGGGAGGAACTATGGCTACACCTTC. The variable domain in full, completed from reference TRBV5-1 and TRBJ1-2, reads KAGVTQTPRYLIKTRGQQVTLSCSPISGHRSVSWYQQTPGQGLQFLFEYFSETQRNKGNFPGRFSGRQFSNSRSEMNVSTLELGDSALYLCASSLDPGRNYGYTFGSGTRLTVV.

This clonotype has only a few counts. The rearrangement links TRBV27 to TRBJ2-1; no reliable D call. The germline CDR1 and CDR2 sequences are MNHEY and SMNVEV (reference sequence). The CDR3 is 12 residues long. The V end lost 5 bases, the J end lost 9 bases, and 11 bases lay between the germline ends. The CDR3 is CASSPDRGEQFF. The CDR3 region has the DNA TGTGCCAGCAGTCCCGATAGAGGTGAGCAGTTCTTC.

To note about this clonotype: One junction end disagrees with the germline gene, perhaps due to a read error. V is TRBV4-2 and J is TRBJ2-7; D unclear. The CDR3 consists of 13 residues. CDR1 is LGHNA and CDR2 is YNFKEQ in the germline V gene. The CDR3 is CASSSVTSFEQYF. The CDR3 bases are TGTGCCAGCAGCTCCGTGACGTCCTTCGAGCAGTACTTC.

V usage is TRBV15 and J usage is TRBJ1-2, with D uncertain. V lost 0 bases and J 4 bases, leaving 9 bases between the germline ends. The CDR3 runs 14 residues. Germline V lookup: CDR1 LNHNV, CDR2 YYDKDF (reference sequence). CDR3 amino acids: CATSREPRPYGYTF. The CDR3 DNA reads as TGTGCCACCAGCAGAGAGCCACGGCCCTATGGCTACACCTTC. The entire variable domain, with the rest obtained from reference TRBV15 and TRBJ1-2, is as follows: DAMVIQNPRYQVTQFGKPVTLSCSQTLNHNVMYWYQQKSSQAPKLLFHYYDKDFNNEADTPDNFQSRRPNTSFCFLDIRSPGLGDTAMYLCATSREPRPYGYTFGSGTRLTVV.

CDR3 DNA: TGCGCCAGCACGCAAGGACCATCGGCCTACGAGCAGTACTTC. It codes for CASTQGPSAYEQYF. The chain couples TRBV5-1 to TRBJ2-7, with D uncertain. Trimming took off 6 bases at V and 2 bases at J, with 15 bases between the two ends. Per the germline V gene, CDR1 is SGHRS and CDR2 is YFSETQ. The CDR3 contains 14 residues.

This chain links TRBV29-1 with TRBJ2-1; D uncertain. The V gene lost 8 bases and the J gene lost 8 bases, with 19 bases spanning the gap. This CDR3 has 13 residues. Germline loops: CDR1 SQVTM, CDR2 ANQGSEA. CDR3 sequence: CSTQRLGVYEQFF. The CDR3 DNA sequence: TGCAGCACCCAAAGACTTGGGGTATATGAGCAGTTCTTC.

The chain recombines TRBV27 with TRBJ2-3, with D possibly matching TRBD1 (6 bases). V lost 4 bases to trimming and J lost 3 bases, with 20 bases between them. Germline V lookup: CDR1 MNHEY, CDR2 SMNVEV (reference sequence). This CDR3 has 17 amino acids. CDR3 coding DNA: TGTGCCAGCAGTTCCCGTGTTGTGTCAGGGGTAACAGATACGCAGTATTTT. It is translated as CASSSRVVSGVTDTQYF.

V is TRBV5-1 and J is TRBJ1-2; 9 bases fit TRBD1. Per the germline V gene, CDR1 is SGHRS and CDR2 is YFSETQ. This CDR3 region has 15 residues. Trimming removed 4 bases from V and 6 bases from J; junction bases left unmatched: 10. The CDR3 nucleotides are TGCGCCAGCAGCGCCGGGGACAGGGTAGTAAATGGCTACACCTTC. Translation gives CASSAGDRVVNGYTF.

This clonotype was observed a handful of times. This chain connects TRBV28 to TRBJ1-6; weak D call: TRBD1 (6 bases). This CDR3 is 14 amino acids long. V dropped 4 bases and J dropped 9 bases, with 13 bases sitting between them. The V gene's germline CDR1 is MDHEN and CDR2 SYDVKM. The CDR3 DNA follows: TGTGCCAGCAGTTCCCAATGGGACATTTCACCCCTCCACTTT. It translates to CASSSQWDISPLHF.

This clonotype was detected only a few times. The gene calls are TRBV20-1 and TRBJ1-1; D is undetermined. V lost 5 bases and J lost 1, with 11 bases in between. The CDR3 covers 13 residues. Looked up from germline, CDR1 is DFQATT and CDR2 is SNEGSKA (reference sequence). The CDR3 DNA sequence: TGCAGTGCTCGAAGGACCGAGAACACTGAAGCTTTCTTT. Its translation: CSARRTENTEAFF.

This clonotype was counted only a few times. The V and J genes are TRBV7-2 and TRBJ2-3; TRBD2 matches 13 bases. After removal of 3 bases from V and 6 bases from J, the junction contained 0 bases not matched to a gene. This CDR3 is 14 amino acids long. CDR1 is SGHTA, CDR2 FQGNSA, per germline. Written as DNA, the CDR3 is TGTGCCAGCAGCTTGACTAGCGGGGGGGATACGCAGTATTTT. This sequence encodes CASSLTSGGDTQYF.

This clonotype showed up just a few times. The gene calls are TRBV9 and TRBJ1-1, with a tentative D call TRBD1 (6 bases). The CDR3 spans 16 residues. V was shortened by 3 bases and J by 5 bases, with 20 bases between the two germline ends. Germline V lookup: CDR1 SGDLS, CDR2 YYNGEE. The CDR3 sequence: CASSEGDSWEGTEAFF. The CDR3 DNA follows: TGTGCCAGCAGCGAGGGGGACTCCTGGGAGGGTACTGAAGCTTTCTTT.

This clonotype turned up a few times. This chain joins TRBV12-3 or TRBV12-4 and TRBJ1-5; D is possibly TRBD1 (6 bases). CDR3 length: 15 residues. V was shortened by 7 bases and J by 5 bases, with 18 bases between the two germline ends. The CDR3 DNA is TGTGCCAGCAACTCTGGGACACCTCGCCATCAGCCCCAGCATTTT. Translated, it gives CASNSGTPRHQPQHF.

The CDR3 protein is CASSQAGFSYEQYF. In DNA form, the CDR3 reads TGTGCCAGCAGCCAAGCAGGGTTCTCCTACGAGCAGTACTTC. The gene calls are TRBV3-1 and TRBJ2-7, with D possibly matching TRBD1 (5 bases). CDR1 and CDR2 (germline): LGHDT, YNNKEL (reference sequence). V was cut by 1 base and J by 0 bases, with 7 bases left in between. The CDR3 has 14 residues.

This clonotype was seen more than once but under ten times. The gene calls are TRBV6-5 and TRBJ1-5; D remains unclear. This CDR3 contains 16 residues. V lost 5 bases to trimming and J lost 5 bases, with 19 bases between them. Germline assignment: CDR1 MNHEY and CDR2 SVGAGI. The CDR3 DNA reads TGTGCCAGCAGTCCCACGATCGCCCCGGCGGATCAGCCCCAGCATTTT. Protein sequence: CASSPTIAPADQPQHF.

The chain joins TRBV4-3 to TRBJ1-6; D is ambiguous. CDR1 and CDR2 from the germline V gene are LGHNA and YSLEER. This CDR3 is 14 amino acids long. Deletions cut 1 base from V and 14 bases from J, with 15 bases between. The CDR3 is CASSQARHEWSLHF. The CDR3 region has the DNA TGCGCCAGCAGCCAAGCAAGACACGAATGGTCCCTCCACTTT.

This clonotype came up a few times. The chain uses TRBV29-1 and TRBJ1-2; D possibly corresponds to TRBD1 (6 bases). The CDR3 has 15 amino acids. Trimming pared 5 bases from V and 3 bases from J, leaving 19 bases between. Germline V gene lookup returns CDR1 SQVTM and CDR2 ANQGSEA. The CDR3 here is CSVTSVGRGYYGYTF. The CDR3 coding sequence is TGCAGCGTTACCTCGGTCGGCAGGGGATACTATGGCTACACCTTC.

This clonotype was seen once. The J gene is TRBJ1-4, the V gene TRBV4-2; D not certain. CDR3 size: 13 residues. In germline, CDR1 is LGHNA, CDR2 YNFKEQ. Trimming shortened V by 0 bases and J by 14 bases, and 13 bases separated the two germline ends. In DNA form, the CDR3 reads TGTGCCAGCAGCCAAGATACCCGCGTATACCTGTTTTTT. It codes for CASSQDTRVYLFF.

In its sample, this clonotype was seen once. This chain uses TRBV10-3 with TRBJ2-7; the match to TRBD1 covers 7 bases. V trimming: 3 bases; J trimming: 3 bases; junction bases outside the gene matches: 2. The germline V gene has CDR1 ENHRY and CDR2 SYGVKD. There are 13 residues in the CDR3. CDR3 sequence (DNA): TGTGCCATCAGTGAAGGGACAGACTACGAGCAGTACTTC. It codes for CAISEGTDYEQYF.

The genes are TRBV5-1 and TRBJ2-5; 7 positions match TRBD1. Per germline, CDR1 SGHRS and CDR2 YFSETQ. With V trimmed by 5 bases and J by 2 bases, 6 bases remained unmatched. This CDR3 has 14 residues. This CDR3 reads CASSPGTEQETQYF. CDR3 DNA sequence: TGCGCCAGCAGTCCCGGGACAGAGCAAGAGACCCAGTACTTC.

The J gene is TRBJ2-1, the V gene TRBV12-3 or TRBV12-4, with TRBD1 as a possible D gene (5 bases). V was trimmed by 5 bases and J by 10 bases, leaving 12 bases between them. The CDR3 spans 12 residues. The CDR3 bases are TGTGCCAGCAGTCCAGGGTTCGACGAGCAGTTCTTC. Protein product: CASSPGFDEQFF.